This entry lists 10 T cell receptor beta chains sequenced from one sample in a study of T-cell memory formation after mild COVID-19. TCRdb re-called the 5' RACE reads through MiXCR, storing one row per CDR3 protein. The data contain 400,000 to 500,000 distinct CDR3 sequences, 20% of them singletons. Sequencing was done on a sample of PBMCs or a T cell subset sorted from them (not recorded which). All receptors come from an adult woman who had mild COVID-19 (a few samples of this study predate the infection). Cell type and time point are not known.

This clonotype came up a few times. J is TRBJ2-3 and V is TRBV11-2, with D hard to call. V lost 7 bases to trimming and J lost 5 bases, with 10 bases between them. The CDR3 totals 12 residues. CDR1 is SGHAT, CDR2 FQNNGV, per germline. CDR3 protein: CASTPSIDTQYF. The CDR3 nucleotides read TGTGCCAGCACCCCCTCAATAGATACGCAGTATTTT. Complete variable domain (other parts from reference TRBV11-2 and TRBJ2-3): EAGVAQSPRYKIIEKRQSVAFWCNPISGHATLYWYQQILGQGPKLLIQFQNNGVVDDSQLPKDRFSAERLKGVDSTLKIQPAKLEDSAVYLCASTPSIDTQYFGPGTRLTVL.

This clonotype was counted only a few times. V and J are TRBV4-3 and TRBJ1-6; 7 bases are shared with TRBD1. Looked up from germline, CDR1 is LGHNA and CDR2 is YSLEER. The CDR3 is made up of 14 amino acids. Trimming took 0 bases from V and 12 from J; bases not matched to a gene: 5. This chain's CDR3 is CASSQDYRGEPLHF. In DNA, the CDR3 is TGCGCCAGCAGCCAAGATTACAGGGGAGAACCCCTCCACTTT.

In DNA form, the CDR3 reads TGTGCCACCAGTAGACAGTACAATGAGCAGTTCTTC. Translating gives CATSRQYNEQFF. The rearrangement links TRBV24-1 to TRBJ2-1, with D possibly TRBD1 on 5 matching bases. Germline values: CDR1 KGHDR, CDR2 SFDVKD. Trimming removed 6 bases from V and 4 bases from J, with 6 bases in between. The CDR3 has 12 amino acids.

The J gene is TRBJ1-1, the V gene TRBV25-1; TRBD1 is a possible D gene (6 bases). Germline V CDR1 and CDR2: MGHDK, SYGVNS. With 1 base removed from V and 3 bases from J, the gap between germline ends came to 27 bases. The CDR3 sequence is 20 residues long. This CDR3 reads CASSEFGGGRVADVDTEAFF. The DNA for the CDR3 is TGTGCCAGCAGTGAATTCGGGGGGGGCAGGGTTGCCGACGTCGACACTGAAGCTTTCTTT.

This clonotype was observed many times. The chain links TRBV6-2 or TRBV6-3 to TRBJ1-2; D ambiguous. From germline, CDR1 is MNHEY and CDR2 SVGEGT. Trimming removed 6 bases from V and 2 bases from J, with 10 bases in between. The CDR3 is 13 residues long. The CDR3 spells CASSASLNYGYTF. CDR3 sequence (DNA): TGTGCCAGCAGCGCCTCGTTGAACTATGGCTACACCTTC.

This chain joins TRBV5-4 and TRBJ2-1; D not resolved. V was clipped by 0 bases and J by 4 bases, with 11 bases between them. This CDR3 has 15 amino acids. The germline V gene has CDR1 SGHNT and CDR2 YYREEE (reference sequence). In nucleotides, the CDR3 is TGTGCCAGCAGCTTGGCCTTTTCGGAGTACAATGAGCAGTTCTTC. Translating gives CASSLAFSEYNEQFF.

The CDR3 DNA is TGTGCCATCCGTGTTTCAGGGACCGGGGAGCTGTTTTTT. The encoded protein is CAIRVSGTGELFF. This rearrangement joins TRBV6-2 or TRBV6-3 to TRBJ2-2; perhaps TRBD1 as D (5 bases). V was clipped by 10 bases and J by 5 bases, with 14 bases between them. The CDR3 contains 13 residues. Per germline, CDR1 MNHEY and CDR2 SVGEGT.

This clonotype appeared a few times. This chain links TRBV5-5 with TRBJ2-1; 8 nucleotides align to TRBD1. In germline, CDR1 is SGHKS, CDR2 YYEKEE (reference sequence). Unmatched junction bases numbered 8, after V lost 0 bases and J lost 9 bases. This CDR3 has 15 amino acids. The DNA for the CDR3 is TGTGCCAGCAGCTTGGAAGAGACAGGGGTAGGTGAGCAGTTCTTC. It is translated as CASSLEETGVGEQFF. Filled out from reference TRBV5-5 and TRBJ2-1, the complete variable domain reads DAGVTQSPTHLIKTRGQQVTLRCSPISGHKSVSWYQQVLGQGPQFIFQYYEKEERGRGNFPDRFSARQFPNYSSELNVNALLLGDSALYLCASSLEETGVGEQFFGPGTRLTVL.

DNA for the CDR3: TGTGCCAGTACCAGGGGGGGTCTCACTGAAGCTTTCTTT. It yields the protein CASTRGGLTEAFF. The genes are TRBV19 and TRBJ1-1; 7 nucleotides match TRBD1. This CDR3 has 13 residues. Germline lookup yields CDR1 LNHDA and CDR2 SQIVND (reference sequence). Germline trimming cut 7 bases from V and 4 bases from J; bases unmatched to any gene: 6. Looking up the rest from reference TRBV19 and TRBJ1-1 gives the full variable domain: DGGITQSPKYLFRKEGQNVTLSCEQNLNHDAMYWYRQDPGQGLRLIYYSQIVNDFQKGDIAEGYSVSREKKESFPLTVTSAQKNPTAFYLCASTRGGLTEAFFGQGTRLTVV.

At least ten counts were recorded for this clonotype. This chain connects TRBV7-2 to TRBJ1-5, with 8 bases fitting TRBD1. Germline trimming cut 5 bases from V and 0 bases from J; bases unmatched to any gene: 9. This CDR3 spans 17 amino acids. The V gene's germline CDR1 is SGHTA and CDR2 FQGNSA. The CDR3: CASSDTLQGDSNQPQHF. CDR3 in DNA: TGTGCCAGCAGCGATACCCTACAGGGGGATAGCAATCAGCCCCAGCATTTT.